This TCR beta chain came from a study of blood T cell repertoires in COVID-19. Study as a whole: The analysed material was cDNA or gDNA that came from T cells, B-cell-depleted T cells, or PBMCs.

In the study's own analysis: The authors estimated nucleated cell counts from reference gene primer amplification. The assay was immunoSEQ multiplex PCR, and TCRdb's table has in-frame clones only and misses some. The D gene and trimming were derived from the DNA, and the V and J assignments and clone size from that table. Of 150,000 to 200,000 clones in the sample, 85% to 90% were seen once. After removal of 5 bases from V and 4 bases from J, the junction contained 8 bases not matched to a gene. CDR3 length: 15 amino acids. Per the germline V gene, CDR1 is SGHTA and CDR2 is FQGTGA. The gene calls are TRBV7-3 and TRBJ2-3; 8 bases are shared with TRBD2. The sequenced sample consisted of peripheral blood. This TCR derives from a woman aged 55-70 years with acute or convalescent COVID-19. The CDR3, as DNA: TGTGCCAGCAGCCAAGGGTCGGGAGGGCCAGATACGCAGTATTTT. It yields the protein CASSQGSGGPDTQYF. The variable domain in full, completed from reference TRBV7-3 and TRBJ2-3, reads GAGVSQTPSNKVTEKGKYVELRCDPISGHTALYWYRQSLGQGPEFLIYFQGTGAADDSGLPNDRFFAVRPEGSVSTLKIQRTERGDSAVYLCASSQGSGGPDTQYFGPGTRLTVL.